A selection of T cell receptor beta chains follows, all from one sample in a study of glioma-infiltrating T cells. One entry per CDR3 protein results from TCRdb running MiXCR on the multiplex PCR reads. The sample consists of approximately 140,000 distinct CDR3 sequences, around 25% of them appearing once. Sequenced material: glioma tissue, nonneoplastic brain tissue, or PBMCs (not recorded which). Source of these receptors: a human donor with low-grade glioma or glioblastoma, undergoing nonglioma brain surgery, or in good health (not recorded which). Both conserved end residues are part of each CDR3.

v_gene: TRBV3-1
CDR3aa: CASSQDIGLAGSGELFF

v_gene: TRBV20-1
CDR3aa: CSALRAGGTDTQYF

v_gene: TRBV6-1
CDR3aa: CASSSGLATYEQFF

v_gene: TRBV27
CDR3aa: CASKYRGEETQYF

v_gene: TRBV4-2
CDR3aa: CASSQVTGGGQPQHF

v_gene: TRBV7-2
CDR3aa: CASSLGQETQYF

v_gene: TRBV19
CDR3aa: CASSIEENQPQHF

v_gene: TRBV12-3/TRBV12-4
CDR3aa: CASSSRGPQHF

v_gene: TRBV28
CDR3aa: CASRLGTENTEAFF

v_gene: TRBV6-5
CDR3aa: CASSSTGRETQYF

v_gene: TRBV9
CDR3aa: CASSVTSGVPDTQYF

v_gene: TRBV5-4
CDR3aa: CASSLTGTYTDTQYF

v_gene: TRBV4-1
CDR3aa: CASSQGWGGSNQPQHF

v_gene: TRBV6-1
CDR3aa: CASSQIEFANTGELFF

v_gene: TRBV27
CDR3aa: CASNRREAGVNTGELFF

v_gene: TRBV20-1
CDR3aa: CSASLAGGVYYGYTF

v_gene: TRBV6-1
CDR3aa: CASRATNEKLFF

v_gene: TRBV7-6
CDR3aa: CASNQGMNTEAFF

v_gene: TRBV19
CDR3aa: CASSPDPPRGTYGYTF

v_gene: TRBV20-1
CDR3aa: CALLAGGGEKLFF

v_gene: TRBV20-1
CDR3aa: CSAYSGGSNNGELFF

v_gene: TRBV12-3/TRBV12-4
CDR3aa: CASSFTQGAKNIQYF

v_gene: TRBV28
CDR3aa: CASSPRAPGAGIQYF

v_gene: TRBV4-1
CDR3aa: CASSRGTEQNTEAFF

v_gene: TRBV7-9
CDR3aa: CASRAGGKNIQYF

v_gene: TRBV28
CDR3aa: CASSSRGAVGKNIQYF

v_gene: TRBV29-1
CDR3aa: CSVVQGEGRTQYF

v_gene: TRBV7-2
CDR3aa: CASSLAPFRADTQYF

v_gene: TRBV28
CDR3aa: CASTDRGSGSYNEQFF

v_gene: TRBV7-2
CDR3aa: CASSLERARGTEAFF

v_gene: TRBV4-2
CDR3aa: CASSPGRDTQYF

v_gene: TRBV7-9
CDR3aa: CASSLGQGATGELFF

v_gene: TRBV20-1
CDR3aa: CSARKGVGYGYTF

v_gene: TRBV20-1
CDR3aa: CSARTEETQYF

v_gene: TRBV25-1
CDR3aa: CASSDRTVQETQYF

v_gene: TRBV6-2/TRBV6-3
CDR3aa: CASSYSIRDRWEKLFF

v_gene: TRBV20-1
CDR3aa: CSAPSLWGANEKLFF

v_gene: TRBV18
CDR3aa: CASSPPGGFEQFF

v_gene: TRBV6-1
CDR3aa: CANSEGRQNYGYTF

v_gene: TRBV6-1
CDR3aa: CASSPDVADTQYF

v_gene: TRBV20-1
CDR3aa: CSASSPRQVANQPQHF

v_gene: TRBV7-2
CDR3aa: CASSRQTSGGGRAGELFF

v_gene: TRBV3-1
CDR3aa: CASSQEAGDTEAFF

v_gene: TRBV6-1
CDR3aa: CASMDKNSNQPQHF

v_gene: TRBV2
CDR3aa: CASSDQTGTEAFF

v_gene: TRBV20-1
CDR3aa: CSARGSTNQPQHF

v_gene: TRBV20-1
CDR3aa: CSARSVSPNQPQHF

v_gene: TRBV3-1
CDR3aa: CASSPEAGFNYGYTF

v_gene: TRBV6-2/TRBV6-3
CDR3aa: CASSYGVTEAFF

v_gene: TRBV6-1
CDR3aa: CASSEVYNRPTGELFF

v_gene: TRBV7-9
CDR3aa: CASSRNRDRSNTEAFF

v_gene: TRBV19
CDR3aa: CASRNTGGQDTQYF

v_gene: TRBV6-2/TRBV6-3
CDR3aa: CATRESSNTEAFF

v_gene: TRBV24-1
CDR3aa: CATSATTGNTEAFF

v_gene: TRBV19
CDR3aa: CASSTETGYNEQFF

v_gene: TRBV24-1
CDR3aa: CATYIGQRRSLAKNIQYF

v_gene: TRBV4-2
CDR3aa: CASSQPSGEETQYF

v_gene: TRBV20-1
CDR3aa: CSAREGTEKETQYF

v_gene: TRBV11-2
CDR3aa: CASSRRTDNEQFF

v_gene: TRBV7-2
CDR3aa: CASSPEGAYEAFF